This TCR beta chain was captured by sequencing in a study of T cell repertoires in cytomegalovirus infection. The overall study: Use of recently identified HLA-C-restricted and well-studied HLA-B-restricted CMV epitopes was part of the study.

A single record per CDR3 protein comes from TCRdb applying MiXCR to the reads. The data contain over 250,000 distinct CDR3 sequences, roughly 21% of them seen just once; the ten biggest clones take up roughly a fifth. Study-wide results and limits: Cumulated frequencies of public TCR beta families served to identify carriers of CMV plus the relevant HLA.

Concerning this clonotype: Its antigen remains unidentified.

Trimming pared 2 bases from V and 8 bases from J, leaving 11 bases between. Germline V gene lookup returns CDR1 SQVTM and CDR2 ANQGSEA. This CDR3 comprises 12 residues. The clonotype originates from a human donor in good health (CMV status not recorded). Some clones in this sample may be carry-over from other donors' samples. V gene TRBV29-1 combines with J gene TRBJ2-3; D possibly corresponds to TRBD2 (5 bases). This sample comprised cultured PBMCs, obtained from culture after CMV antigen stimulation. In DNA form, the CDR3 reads TGCAGCGTTGAAACGGGCCGGGGTACGCAGTATTTT. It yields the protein CSVETGRGTQYF.